Following are 9 T cell receptor beta chains from one sample sequenced in a study of shared T cell receptors in the human thymus. Sequencing was performed with immunoSEQ multiplex PCR; in TCRdb, only in-frame clones are kept and a portion is missing. This table has approximately 490,000 clones, around 82% appearing once. The data also belong to a second study, concerning human thymus T cells.

The sample consisted of thymocytes. The receptor source for this set is a boy under three years old with a congenital heart defect.

The rearrangement links TRBV11-3 to TRBJ2-7, with 10 bases lining up with TRBD2. J gave up 2 bases and V 6 bases, and 7 bases lay outside the gene matches. CDR1 SGHNT and CDR2 YENEEA come from the germline V gene. This CDR3 has 15 amino acids. CDR3 amino acids: CASSVLAGPAYEQYF. The DNA of the CDR3 is TGTGCCAGCAGTGTACTAGCGGGGCCGGCCTACGAGCAGTACTTC.

This clone was observed a few times. The rearrangement uses TRBV4-3 and TRBJ2-7; 7 bases line up with TRBD1. The CDR3 runs to 19 residues. Germline V gene sequence: CDR1 LGHNA, CDR2 YSLEER. With 0 bases clipped from V and 2 bases from J, the junction kept 16 bases outside the gene matches. As DNA, the CDR3 is TGCGCCAGCAGCCAAGATAGACGGCCCCGGGACAGAATGACCTACGAGCAGTACTTC. Its translation is CASSQDRRPRDRMTYEQYF.

The rearrangement links TRBV11-2 to TRBJ2-1; 9 bases are a match to TRBD2. The CDR3 loop spans 16 amino acids. J lost 8 bases, V lost 5 bases, and 13 bases had no gene match. The germline gives CDR1 SGHAT, CDR2 FQNNGV. CDR3: CASSQWGREGRDEQFF. The CDR3 DNA is TGTGCCAGCAGCCAATGGGGGCGGGAGGGTAGGGATGAGCAGTTCTTC.

V usage is TRBV14 and J usage is TRBJ2-2; tentative D call: TRBD1 (5 bases). The ends were cut back, 0 bases at V and 7 bases at J, with 12 bases in the middle. From germline, CDR1 is SGHDN and CDR2 FVKESK. The CDR3 is made up of 15 amino acids. CDR3 sequence (DNA): TGTGCCAGCAGCCAAGAATCAGGGCGCAACGGGGAGCTGTTTTTT. The encoded protein is CASSQESGRNGELFF. Variable domain in full (rest from reference TRBV14 and TRBJ2-2): EAGVTQFPSHSVIEKGQTVTLRCDPISGHDNLYWYRRVMGKEIKFLLHFVKESKQDESGMPNNRFLAERTGGTYSTLKVQPAELEDSGVYFCASSQESGRNGELFFGEGSRLTVL.

The V and J genes are TRBV30 and TRBJ2-7; 9 bases align to TRBD2. The CDR3 has 14 amino acids. Trimming removed 2 bases from V and 1 base from J; junction bases left unmatched: 3. Germline assignment: CDR1 GTSNPN and CDR2 SVGIG (reference sequence). The CDR3 loop reads CAWSLSGRSYEQYF. The CDR3 nucleotides are TGTGCCTGGAGTCTTAGCGGGAGATCCTACGAGCAGTACTTC.

The chain employs TRBV7-2 and TRBJ1-5, with a tentative D call TRBD1 (5 bases). The V gene lost 7 bases and the J gene lost 3 bases, with 10 bases spanning the gap. CDR1 is SGHTA and CDR2 is FQGNSA in the germline V gene. The CDR3 has 13 amino acids. CDR3 nucleotide sequence: TGTGCCAGCACCGAGACAGTCAATCAGCCCCAGCATTTT. Translating gives CASTETVNQPQHF.

The chain uses TRBV4-3 and TRBJ2-7; tentatively, D is TRBD1 (6 bases). V lost 1 base and J lost 1, with 20 bases in between. Germline assignment: CDR1 LGHNA and CDR2 YSLEER. This CDR3 is built from 18 residues. CDR3 in amino acids: CASSQVAPRGPRSYEQYF. CDR3 nucleotides: TGCGCCAGCAGCCAAGTGGCCCCCAGGGGCCCGAGGTCCTACGAGCAGTACTTC.

This clone was counted once. The rearrangement joins TRBV10-3 to TRBJ2-3; D is perhaps TRBD2 (5 bases). This CDR3 contains 15 residues. The germline V and J ends were trimmed by 6 bases and 0 bases, with 13 bases remaining between them. Germline loops: CDR1 ENHRY, CDR2 SYGVKD. CDR3 residues: CAIRPDYLSTDTQYF. CDR3 DNA sequence: TGTGCCATCAGACCTGACTACCTCAGCACAGATACGCAGTATTTT.

The rearrangement uses TRBV4-1 and TRBJ2-1; TRBD2 aligns across 12 bases. From germline, CDR1 is MGHRA and CDR2 YSYEKL. The V gene end was trimmed by 3 bases and the J gene end by 5 bases; junction bases not matched to a gene: 5. CDR3 size: 16 residues. The CDR3 nucleotides are TGCGCCAGCAGCCACTACCTAGCGGGAGGGCACAATGAGCAGTTCTTC. This sequence encodes CASSHYLAGGHNEQFF.